A single sample is the source of the 17 T cell receptor beta chains below, sequenced in a study of CD8 T cells in ankylosing spondylitis (dated by TCRdb to about 2017). The receptor library was made with 5' RACE. Sequencing was performed on an Illumina HiSeq 2500. TCRdb trimmed public reads at Q25 via fastp, called clones via MiXCR and kept in-frame beta chains. CDR3 protein duplicates are merged, each entry listing the most common genes and DNA. Recorded for this sample are some 9,700 distinct CDR3 sequences; around 5.5% of them occurred a single time. About 38% of the sample is taken by the ten largest. Source material: blood, either unsorted or a sorted T cell fraction (not recorded which). These receptor sequences come from a female donor with ankylosing spondylitis or in good health (not recorded which).

This clonotype was counted at least ten times. The J gene is TRBJ2-3, the V gene TRBV9, with TRBD2 matching over 7 bases. V shed 4 bases, J shed 2 bases, and the junction held 4 bases outside the gene matches. In germline, CDR1 is SGDLS, CDR2 YYNGEE. The CDR3 consists of 14 residues. CDR3 nucleotide sequence: TGTGCCAGCAGCAACCGGGACTACACAGATACGCAGTATTTT. This sequence encodes CASSNRDYTDTQYF.

This clonotype was seen a few times. The chain's CDR3 is CASSADEDTQYF. The CDR3 nucleotides are TGTGCCAGCAGCGCGGACGAGGATACGCAGTATTTT. V is TRBV9 and J is TRBJ2-3; D is unresolved. Germline CDR1 reads SGDLS; CDR2 reads YYNGEE. Trimming took 3 bases from V and 6 from J, leaving 8 bases between them. The CDR3 runs 12 residues.

V is TRBV9 and J is TRBJ1-6, with 9 nucleotides matching TRBD1. Trimming removed 4 bases from V and 5 bases from J; junction bases left unmatched: 4. The germline gives CDR1 SGDLS, CDR2 YYNGEE. This CDR3 region has 15 residues. The CDR3 region is CASSSQGADNSPLHF. CDR3 bases: TGTGCCAGCAGCTCACAGGGGGCGGATAATTCACCCCTCCACTTT.

The V gene is TRBV9, the J gene TRBJ1-1; possibly TRBD1 for D (6 bases). The V gene's germline CDR1 is SGDLS and CDR2 YYNGEE. CDR3 size: 15 residues. V lost 0 bases to trimming and J lost 1 base, with 10 bases between them. The CDR3 DNA follows: TGTGCCAGCAGCGTAGCCGGGGGCTGGAACACTGAAGCTTTCTTT. It encodes CASSVAGGWNTEAFF.

In its sample, this clonotype was seen a few times. The chain links TRBV9 to TRBJ2-1; D gene unclear. Per germline, CDR1 SGDLS and CDR2 YYNGEE. The CDR3 totals 12 residues. Trimming cost V 0 bases and J 9 bases, with 7 bases left between them. CDR3 bases: TGTGCCAGCAGCGTAGTGGTGGGTGAGCAGTTCTTC. It encodes CASSVVVGEQFF.

This clonotype has a count of ten or more. The chain carries TRBV9 and TRBJ2-1, with TRBD2 matching 8 bases. V lost 0 bases to trimming and J lost 6 bases; unmatched junction nucleotides: 8. CDR1 SGDLS and CDR2 YYNGEE come from the germline V gene. The length of the CDR3 is 16 residues. The CDR3 here is CASSVVKSGGPNEQFF. The CDR3 bases are TGTGCCAGCAGCGTAGTAAAGAGCGGGGGCCCCAATGAGCAGTTCTTC.

This clonotype was seen at least ten times. The gene calls are TRBV9 and TRBJ1-2; D might be TRBD1 (6 bases). Trimming shortened V by 3 bases and J by 4 bases, and 13 bases separated the two germline ends. This CDR3 contains 14 residues. The germline CDR1 and CDR2 sequences are SGDLS and YYNGEE. The CDR3 region has the DNA TGTGCCAGCAGCGGACCTTCCAGGGGCTATGGCTACACCTTC. As protein: CASSGPSRGYGYTF.

In its sample, this clonotype ranks as medium-sized (0.01 to 0.1%). The rearrangement joins TRBV9 to TRBJ2-4, with D possibly being TRBD2 (6 bases). Germline values: CDR1 SGDLS, CDR2 YYNGEE. Between the trimmed V and J ends, which lost 4 bases and 1 base, there was a span of 15 bases. The CDR3 covers 16 residues. CDR3 coding DNA: TGTGCCAGCAGCCCATGGGACTCAGCCGCCAAAAACATTCAGTACTTC. Translated, it gives CASSPWDSAAKNIQYF.

Many counts were recorded for this clonotype. J is TRBJ2-7 and V is TRBV9; the match to TRBD1 covers 11 bases. The junction had 4 bases not matched to a gene; V was cut back by 4 bases and J by 4 bases. The length of the CDR3 is 14 residues. Germline lookup yields CDR1 SGDLS and CDR2 YYNGEE. CDR3 sequence reads: CASSSGQGGYEQYF. The DNA for the CDR3 is TGTGCCAGCAGCTCGGGACAGGGGGGATACGAGCAGTACTTC.

This clonotype was recorded a few times. The chain recombines TRBV9 with TRBJ2-1, with D perhaps matching TRBD1 or TRBD2 (6 bases each). Germline V gene data show CDR1 as SGDLS and CDR2 as YYNGEE. With 4 bases removed from V and 7 bases from J, the gap between germline ends came to 15 bases. The CDR3 has 14 amino acids. CDR3 DNA sequence: TGTGCCAGCAGCACCGGGGGCACGGGGAATGAGCAGTTCTTC. As protein: CASSTGGTGNEQFF.

The rearrangement links TRBV9 to TRBJ2-7; the match to TRBD1 covers 9 bases. Germline V gene lookup returns CDR1 SGDLS and CDR2 YYNGEE. V gave up 4 bases and J gave up 0 bases; unmatched junction bases: 5. The CDR3 runs to 15 residues. CDR3 residues: CASSRTGDPSYEQYF. Written as DNA, the CDR3 is TGTGCCAGCAGCAGGACAGGGGACCCCTCCTACGAGCAGTACTTC.

About this clonotype: This clone may be a read error of a much larger clone one base away. V gene TRBV9 combines with J gene TRBJ2-1; D unresolved. The ends were cut back, 0 bases at V and 2 bases at J, with 21 bases in the middle. CDR3 length: 19 residues. Germline CDR1 SGDLS, CDR2 YYNGEE. CDR3 loop: CASSVGGGVPISAYNEQFF. CDR3 DNA: TGTGCCAGCAGCGTAGGGGGTGGGGTCCCAATAAGCGCCTACAATGAGCAGTTCTTC.

J is TRBJ2-2 and V is TRBV9; 7 positions match TRBD2. The CDR3 length is 15 residues. J lost 6 bases, V lost 4 bases, and 9 bases had no gene match. Germline CDR1 SGDLS, CDR2 YYNGEE. CDR3 DNA: TGTGCCAGCAGCCCCAAGGCGGGGGAGGCCGGGGAGCTGTTTTTT. It codes for CASSPKAGEAGELFF.

This clonotype was observed many times. The chain uses TRBV9 and TRBJ2-6, with 8 bases fitting TRBD1. The length of the CDR3 is 17 residues. J lost 0 bases, V lost 0 bases, and 2 bases had no gene match. Germline assignment: CDR1 SGDLS and CDR2 YYNGEE. This chain's CDR3 is CASSVVDRGSGANVLTF. In DNA, the CDR3 is TGTGCCAGCAGCGTAGTTGACAGGGGCTCTGGGGCCAACGTCCTGACTTTC.

This clonotype was observed at least ten times. This chain connects TRBV9 to TRBJ2-3; the D gene is possibly TRBD1 (7 bases). The V end was cut by 0 bases, the J end by 1 base, with 12 bases between. Germline CDR1 SGDLS, CDR2 YYNGEE. The CDR3 consists of 16 residues. CDR3 sequence: CASSVVGGQRTDTQYF. The DNA of the CDR3 is TGTGCCAGCAGCGTAGTCGGGGGACAGCGCACAGATACGCAGTATTTT.

This clonotype was observed at least ten times. The chain recombines TRBV9 with TRBJ2-1, with a weak D call TRBD1 (6 bases). From germline, CDR1 is SGDLS and CDR2 YYNGEE. The CDR3 sequence is 15 residues long. V shed 0 bases and J shed 2 bases, with 9 bases lying between them. The CDR3 coding sequence is TGTGCCAGCAGCGTAGGACAGGTCCCCTACAATGAGCAGTTCTTC. As protein: CASSVGQVPYNEQFF.

This clonotype has at least ten counts. V and J are TRBV9 and TRBJ2-2; tentatively, D is TRBD2 (6 bases). V was clipped by 1 base and J by 2 bases, with 9 bases between them. The CDR3 length is 15 residues. Germline CDR1 is SGDLS and CDR2 is YYNGEE. The CDR3 bases are TGTGCCAGCAGCGTATCTAGCGCAAACACCGGGGAGCTGTTTTTT. Its protein is CASSVSSANTGELFF.